This is a list of T cell receptor beta chains from one sample in a study of blood T cell repertoires in COVID-19. Repertoires were generated with immunoSEQ multiplex PCR, while TCRdb's copy carries only in-frame clones and drops some. The table lists 120,000 to 150,000 clones, 70% to 90% of them singletons. The source material was peripheral blood. The receptor source for this set is a human donor with acute or convalescent COVID-19. The donor label of this sample is uncertain. The CDR3 runs from the conserved cysteine through the conserved F or W. The order of the fields is J gene, V gene, CDR3 length, clone size, D gene, CDR3 protein, CDR3 DNA. A D gene is named only where the DNA matches it firmly. Clone size, where shown, is once, few, many, or a class for clones that have expanded.

>TRBJ2-1|TRBV27|18|few|TRBD2
CASSRLSGRTSSYNEQFF
TGTGCCAGCAGTCGCCTTAGCGGGAGGACGAGCTCCTACAATGAGCAGTTCTTC
>TRBJ2-1|TRBV6-6|16|once|TRBD1
CASSYSGGLSYNEQFF
TGTGCCAGCAGTTACTCAGGGGGCCTTTCCTACAATGAGCAGTTCTTC
>TRBJ2-5|TRBV5-1|14|NA|TRBD2
CASSTASGQETQYF
TGCGCCAGCAGCACCGCTAGCGGCCAAGAGACCCAGTACTTC
>TRBJ2-1|TRBV27|16|NA|TRBD1
CASRIRDRGPYNEQFF
TGTGCCAGCAGGATCCGGGACAGGGGGCCCTACAATGAGCAGTTCTTC
>TRBJ2-2|TRBV5-4|13|NA|TRBD1
CARGTANTGELFF
TGTGCCAGGGGGACAGCGAACACCGGGGAGCTGTTTTTT
>TRBJ2-5|TRBV7-2|16|NA|NA
CASSLVGGLGQETQYF
TGTGCCAGCAGCCTAGTCGGGGGGCTTGGGCAAGAGACCCAGTACTTC
>TRBJ2-1|TRBV14|21|NA|TRBD2
CASSHDALAGANRVGYNEQFF
TGTGCCAGCAGCCATGACGCTCTAGCGGGGGCGAACCGCGTGGGCTACAATGAGCAGTTCTTC
>TRBJ1-3|TRBV5-4|13|NA|NA
CASSEFSGNTIYF
TGTGCCAGCAGCGAGTTCTCTGGAAACACCATATATTTT
>TRBJ1-5|TRBV6-5|13|NA|NA
CASEAGNNQPQHF
TGTGCCAGCGAGGCAGGGAACAATCAGCCCCAGCATTTT
>TRBJ2-2|TRBV13|15|NA|NA
CASSGTGKDTGELFF
TGTGCCAGCAGTGGCACGGGGAAGGACACCGGGGAGCTGTTTTTT
>TRBJ1-2|TRBV19|20|NA|TRBD1
CASSIERLGTGGFRAYGYTF
TGTGCCAGTAGTATAGAACGGTTAGGGACAGGGGGCTTCCGTGCCTATGGCTACACCTTC
>TRBJ1-6|TRBV21-1|17|NA|NA
CASSKAWDRDGNSPLHF
TGTGCCAGCAGCAAAGCGTGGGACAGGGACGGAAATTCACCCCTCCACTTT
>TRBJ1-4|TRBV5-1|15|NA|NA
CASSPLGVGGEKLFF
TGCGCCAGCAGCCCACTCGGGGTAGGAGGAGAAAAACTGTTTTTT
>TRBJ1-4|TRBV4-1|17|NA|TRBD1
CASSQDLKGTAGEKLFF
TGCGCCAGCAGCCAAGATTTGAAAGGGACAGCTGGTGAAAAACTGTTTTTT
>TRBJ2-7|TRBV6-5|15|NA|TRBD2
CASTAKGRAGYEQYF
TGTGCCAGTACGGCTAAGGGGAGGGCGGGCTACGAGCAGTACTTC
>TRBJ2-4|TRBV5-4|15|NA|NA
CASSLDRIDKNIQYF
TGTGCCAGCAGCTTGGACAGGATAGACAAAAACATTCAGTACTTC
>TRBJ2-3|TRBV5-1|20|NA|TRBD2
CASSSFTSGGAVGGRNTQYF
TGCGCCAGCAGCTCATTCACTAGCGGGGGGGCCGTAGGGGGCCGAAATACGCAGTATTTT
>TRBJ2-5|TRBV7-9|15|once|NA
CASSSNIGQAETQYF
TGTGCCAGCAGCTCGAACATTGGACAAGCGGAGACCCAGTACTTC
>TRBJ1-1|TRBV27|13|NA|TRBD1
CASSTTGWTEAFF
TGTGCCAGCAGTACGACAGGGTGGACTGAAGCTTTCTTT
>TRBJ2-6|TRBV4-2|21|NA|TRBD2
CASSHPGGLAGGNSGANVLTF
TGTGCCAGCAGCCATCCCGGAGGACTAGCGGGGGGAAACTCTGGGGCCAACGTCCTGACTTTC
>TRBJ2-5|TRBV4-2|16|NA|NA
CASSQEEGWGRETQYF
TGTGCCAGCAGCCAAGAGGAGGGGTGGGGTCGGGAGACCCAGTACTTC
>TRBJ1-5|TRBV19|15|NA|NA
CASSTPPGGGQPQHF
TGTGCCAGTAGTACCCCCCCAGGCGGGGGTCAGCCCCAGCATTTT
>TRBJ1-5|TRBV18|14|NA|NA
CASSPDISNQPQHF
TGTGCCAGCTCCCCGGACATTAGCAATCAGCCCCAGCATTTT